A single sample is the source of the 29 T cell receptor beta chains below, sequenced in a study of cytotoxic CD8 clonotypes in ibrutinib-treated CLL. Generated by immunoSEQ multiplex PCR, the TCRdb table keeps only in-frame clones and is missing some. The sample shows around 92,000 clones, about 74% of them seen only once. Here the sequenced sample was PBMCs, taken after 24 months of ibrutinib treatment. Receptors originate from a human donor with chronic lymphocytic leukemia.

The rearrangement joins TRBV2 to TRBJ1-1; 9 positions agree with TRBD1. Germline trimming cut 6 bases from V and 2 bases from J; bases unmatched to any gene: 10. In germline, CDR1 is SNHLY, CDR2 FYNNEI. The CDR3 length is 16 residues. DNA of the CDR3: TGTGCCAGCAGGTCGGGACAGGGAGGGATTAACACTGAAGCTTTCTTT. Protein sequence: CASRSGQGGINTEAFF.

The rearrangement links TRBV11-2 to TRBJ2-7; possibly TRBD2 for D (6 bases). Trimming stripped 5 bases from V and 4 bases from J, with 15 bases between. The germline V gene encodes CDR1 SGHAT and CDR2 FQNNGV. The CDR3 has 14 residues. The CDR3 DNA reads TGTGCCAGCAGCCCCCCCCGGGGGAGTTACGAGCAGTACTTC. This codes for CASSPPRGSYEQYF.

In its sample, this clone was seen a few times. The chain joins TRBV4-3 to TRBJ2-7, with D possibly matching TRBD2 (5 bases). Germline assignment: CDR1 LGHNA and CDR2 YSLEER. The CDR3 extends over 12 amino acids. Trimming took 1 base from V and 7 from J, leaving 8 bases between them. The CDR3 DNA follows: TGCGCCAGCAGCCAAGGGAGGCAAGAGCAGTACTTC. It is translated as CASSQGRQEQYF.

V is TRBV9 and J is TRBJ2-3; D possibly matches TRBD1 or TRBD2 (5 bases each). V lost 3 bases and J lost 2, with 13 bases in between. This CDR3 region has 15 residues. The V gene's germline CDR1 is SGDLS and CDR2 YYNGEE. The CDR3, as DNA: TGTGCCAGCAGCGAGAGGGGAGCGCCCACAGATACGCAGTATTTT. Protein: CASSERGAPTDTQYF.

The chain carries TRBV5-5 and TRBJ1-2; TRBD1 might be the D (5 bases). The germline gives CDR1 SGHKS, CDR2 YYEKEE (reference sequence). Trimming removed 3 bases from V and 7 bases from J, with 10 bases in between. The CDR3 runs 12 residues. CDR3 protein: CASSYGTFGYTF. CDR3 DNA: TGTGCCAGCAGCTACGGGACTTTTGGCTACACCTTC.

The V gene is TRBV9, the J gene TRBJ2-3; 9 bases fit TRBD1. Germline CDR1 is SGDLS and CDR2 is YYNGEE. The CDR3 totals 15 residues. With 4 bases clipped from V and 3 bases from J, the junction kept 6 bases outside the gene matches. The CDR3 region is CASSRQGDRTDTQYF. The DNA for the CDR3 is TGTGCCAGCAGCCGACAGGGGGATCGAACAGATACGCAGTATTTT.

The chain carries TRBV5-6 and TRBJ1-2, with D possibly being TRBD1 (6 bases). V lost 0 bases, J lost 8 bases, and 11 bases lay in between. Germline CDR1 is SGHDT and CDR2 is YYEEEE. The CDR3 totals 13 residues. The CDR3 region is CASSLVQGKGYTF. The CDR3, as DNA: TGTGCCAGCAGCTTGGTACAGGGAAAGGGCTACACCTTC.

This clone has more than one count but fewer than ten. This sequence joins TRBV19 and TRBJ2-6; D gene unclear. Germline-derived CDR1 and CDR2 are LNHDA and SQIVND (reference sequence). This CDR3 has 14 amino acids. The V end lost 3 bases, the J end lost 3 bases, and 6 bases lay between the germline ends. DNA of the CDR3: TGTGCCAGTAGTATCAGAGATGGGGCCAACGTCCTGACTTTC. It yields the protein CASSIRDGANVLTF. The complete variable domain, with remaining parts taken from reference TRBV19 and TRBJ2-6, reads DGGITQSPKYLFRKEGQNVTLSCEQNLNHDAMYWYRQDPGQGLRLIYYSQIVNDFQKGDIAEGYSVSREKKESFPLTVTSAQKNPTAFYLCASSIRDGANVLTFGAGSRLTVL.

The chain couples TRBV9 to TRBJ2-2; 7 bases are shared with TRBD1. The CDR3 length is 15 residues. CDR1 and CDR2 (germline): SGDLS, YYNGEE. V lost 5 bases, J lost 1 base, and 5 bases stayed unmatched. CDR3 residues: CASRDGQVNTGELFF. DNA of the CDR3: TGTGCCAGCAGAGACGGACAGGTGAACACCGGGGAGCTGTTTTTT.

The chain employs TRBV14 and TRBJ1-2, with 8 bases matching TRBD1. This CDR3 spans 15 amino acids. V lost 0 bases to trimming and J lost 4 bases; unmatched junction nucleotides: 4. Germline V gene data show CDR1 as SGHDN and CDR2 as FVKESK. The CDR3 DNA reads TGTGCCAGCAGCCAAGATTGGGACAGGCCCTATGGCTACACCTTC. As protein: CASSQDWDRPYGYTF.

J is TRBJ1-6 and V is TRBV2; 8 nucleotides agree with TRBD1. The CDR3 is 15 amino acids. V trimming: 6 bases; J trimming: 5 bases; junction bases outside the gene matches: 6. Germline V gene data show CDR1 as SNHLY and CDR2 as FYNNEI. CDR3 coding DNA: TGTGCCAGCAGGAACAGGGGGGGAGATAATTCACCCCTCCACTTT. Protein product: CASRNRGGDNSPLHF. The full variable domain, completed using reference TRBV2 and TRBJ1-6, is EPEVTQTPSHQVTQMGQEVILRCVPISNHLYFYWYRQILGQKVEFLVSFYNNEISEKSEIFDDQFSVERPDGSNFTLKIRSTKLEDSAMYFCASRNRGGDNSPLHFGNGTRLTVT.

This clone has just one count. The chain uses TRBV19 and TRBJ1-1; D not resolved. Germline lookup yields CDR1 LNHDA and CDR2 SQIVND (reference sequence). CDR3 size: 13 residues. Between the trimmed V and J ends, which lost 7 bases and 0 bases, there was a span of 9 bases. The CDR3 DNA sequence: TGTGCCAGTAATATCGACATGAACACTGAAGCTTTCTTT. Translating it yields CASNIDMNTEAFF.

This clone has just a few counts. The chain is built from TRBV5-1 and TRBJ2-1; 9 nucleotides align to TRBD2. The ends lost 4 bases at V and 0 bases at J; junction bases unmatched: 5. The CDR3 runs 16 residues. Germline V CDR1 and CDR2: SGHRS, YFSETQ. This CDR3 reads CASSRNSGSSYNEQFF. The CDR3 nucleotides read TGCGCCAGCAGCCGAAATAGCGGGAGCTCCTACAATGAGCAGTTCTTC.

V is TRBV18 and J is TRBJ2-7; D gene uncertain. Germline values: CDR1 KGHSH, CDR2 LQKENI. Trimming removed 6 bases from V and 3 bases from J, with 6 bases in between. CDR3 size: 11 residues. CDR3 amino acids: CASSGSYEQYF. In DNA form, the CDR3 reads TGTGCCAGCTCGGGTAGCTACGAGCAGTACTTC.

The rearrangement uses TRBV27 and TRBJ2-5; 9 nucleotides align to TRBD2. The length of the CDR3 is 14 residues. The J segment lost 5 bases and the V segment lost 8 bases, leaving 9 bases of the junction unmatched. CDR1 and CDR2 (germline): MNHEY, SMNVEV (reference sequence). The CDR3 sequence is CASGGLAKGETQYF. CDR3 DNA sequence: TGTGCCAGCGGAGGACTAGCGAAGGGGGAGACCCAGTACTTC.

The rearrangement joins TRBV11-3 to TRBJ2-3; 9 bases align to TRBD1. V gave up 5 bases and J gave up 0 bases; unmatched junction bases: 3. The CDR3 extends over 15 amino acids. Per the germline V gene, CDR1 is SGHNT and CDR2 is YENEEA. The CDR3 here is CASSPGQGSTDTQYF. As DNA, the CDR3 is TGTGCCAGCAGCCCGGGACAGGGTAGCACAGATACGCAGTATTTT.

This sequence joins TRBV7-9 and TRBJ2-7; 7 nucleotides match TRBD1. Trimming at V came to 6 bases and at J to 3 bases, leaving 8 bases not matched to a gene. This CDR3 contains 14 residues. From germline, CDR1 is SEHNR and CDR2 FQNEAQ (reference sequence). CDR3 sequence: CASRRTGPVYEQYF. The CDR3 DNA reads TGTGCCAGCAGACGGACAGGCCCGGTCTACGAGCAGTACTTC.

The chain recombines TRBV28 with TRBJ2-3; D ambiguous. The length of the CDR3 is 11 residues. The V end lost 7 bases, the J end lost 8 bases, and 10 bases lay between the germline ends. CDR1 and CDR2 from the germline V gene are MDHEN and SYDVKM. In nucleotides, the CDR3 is TGTGCCAGCAACAGTCCTAGTACGCAGTATTTT. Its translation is CASNSPSTQYF.

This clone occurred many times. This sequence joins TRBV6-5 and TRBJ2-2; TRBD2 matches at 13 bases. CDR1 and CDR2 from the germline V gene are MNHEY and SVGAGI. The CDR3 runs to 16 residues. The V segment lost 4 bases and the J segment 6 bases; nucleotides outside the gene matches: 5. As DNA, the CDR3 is TGTGCCAGCAGTTCCTGGACTAGCGGGAGACCCGGGGAGCTGTTTTTT. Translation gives CASSSWTSGRPGELFF.

The CDR3 region is CASSNGPLPFYEQYF. The CDR3 bases are TGTGCCAGCAGCAATGGCCCCTTACCTTTCTACGAGCAGTACTTC. The genes are TRBV7-9 and TRBJ2-7; no firm D call. The V gene's germline CDR1 is SEHNR and CDR2 FQNEAQ (reference sequence). The CDR3 has 15 amino acids. V lost 5 bases to trimming and J lost 3 bases, with 17 bases between them.

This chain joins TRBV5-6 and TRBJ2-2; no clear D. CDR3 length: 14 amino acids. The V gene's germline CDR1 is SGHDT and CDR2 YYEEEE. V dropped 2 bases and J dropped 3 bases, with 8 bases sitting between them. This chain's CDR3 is CASSFGIYTGELFF. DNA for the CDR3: TGTGCCAGCAGCTTTGGGATCTACACCGGGGAGCTGTTTTTT.

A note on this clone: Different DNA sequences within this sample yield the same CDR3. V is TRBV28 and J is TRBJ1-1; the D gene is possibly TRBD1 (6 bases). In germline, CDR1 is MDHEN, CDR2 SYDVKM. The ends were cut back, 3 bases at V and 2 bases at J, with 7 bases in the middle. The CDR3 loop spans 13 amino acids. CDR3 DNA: TGTGCCAGCAGTTTGGGGGCAAACACTGAAGCTTTCTTT. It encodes CASSLGANTEAFF. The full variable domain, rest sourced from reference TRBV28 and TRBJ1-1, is DVKVTQSSRYLVKRTGEKVFLECVQDMDHENMFWYRQDPGLGLRLIYFSYDVKMKEKGDIPEGYSVSREKKERFSLILESASTNQTSMYLCASSLGANTEAFFGQGTRLTVV.

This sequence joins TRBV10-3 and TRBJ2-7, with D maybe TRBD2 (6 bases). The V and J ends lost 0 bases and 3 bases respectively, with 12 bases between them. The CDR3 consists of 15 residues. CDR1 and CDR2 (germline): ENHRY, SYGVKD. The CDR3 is CAISESVGLHYEQYF. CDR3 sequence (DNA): TGTGCCATCAGTGAGTCGGTTGGACTACACTACGAGCAGTACTTC.

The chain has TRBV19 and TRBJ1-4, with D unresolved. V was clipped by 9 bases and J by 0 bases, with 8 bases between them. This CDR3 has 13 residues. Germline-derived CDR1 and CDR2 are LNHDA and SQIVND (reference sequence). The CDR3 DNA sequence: TGTGCCAGCCTACATGCAACTAATGAAAAACTGTTTTTT. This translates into CASLHATNEKLFF.

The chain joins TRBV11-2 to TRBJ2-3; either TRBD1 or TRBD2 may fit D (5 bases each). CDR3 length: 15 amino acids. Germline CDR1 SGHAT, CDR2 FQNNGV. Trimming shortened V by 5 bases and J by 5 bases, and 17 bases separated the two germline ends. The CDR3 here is CASSPRDPFLDTQYF. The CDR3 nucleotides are TGTGCCAGCAGCCCCCGGGACCCATTCTTAGATACGCAGTATTTT.

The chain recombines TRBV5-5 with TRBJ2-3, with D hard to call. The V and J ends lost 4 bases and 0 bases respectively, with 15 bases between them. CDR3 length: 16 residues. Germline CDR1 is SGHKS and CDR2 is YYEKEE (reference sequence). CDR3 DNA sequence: TGTGCCAGCAGCCTACAACGGCAGCCTAGCACAGATACGCAGTATTTT. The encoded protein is CASSLQRQPSTDTQYF.

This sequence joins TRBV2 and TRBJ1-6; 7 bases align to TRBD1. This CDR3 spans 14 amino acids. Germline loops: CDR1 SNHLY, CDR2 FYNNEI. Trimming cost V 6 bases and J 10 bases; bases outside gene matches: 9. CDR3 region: CASSPGQESSPLHF. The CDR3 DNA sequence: TGTGCCAGCAGCCCCGGACAGGAATCCTCACCCCTCCACTTT.

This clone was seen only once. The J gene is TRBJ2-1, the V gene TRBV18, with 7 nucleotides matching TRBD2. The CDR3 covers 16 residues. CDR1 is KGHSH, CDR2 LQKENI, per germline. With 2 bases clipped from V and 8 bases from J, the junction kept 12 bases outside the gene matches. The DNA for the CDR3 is TGTGCCAGCTCACCAAGCGGGACTCTGTCTACACATGAGCAGTTCTTC. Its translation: CASSPSGTLSTHEQFF.

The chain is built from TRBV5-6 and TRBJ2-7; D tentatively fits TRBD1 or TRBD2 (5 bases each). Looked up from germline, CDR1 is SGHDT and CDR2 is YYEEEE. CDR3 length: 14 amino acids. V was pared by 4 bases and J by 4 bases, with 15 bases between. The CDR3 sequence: CASSLREGAYEQYF. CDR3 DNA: TGTGCCAGCAGCCTCCGGGAAGGGGCATACGAGCAGTACTTC.